The present T cell receptor (beta chain) was sequenced within a study of Tregs in tolerant kidney transplant recipients (dated by TCRdb to the late 2010s). Looking at the study overall: Transplants used related donors with nonmyeloablative bone marrow transplantation; mixed chimerism was transient in the human trials. The study used TCRbeta sequencing to identify donor-specific regulatory T cells before combined kidney and bone marrow transplantation, then tracked those cells after transplant.

This clone was seen once. Its binding antigen is unknown. No much larger clonotype is one base removed from it; base qualities were not supplied. The CDR1 and CDR2 encoded by the germline V gene (reference sequence) are LNHDA and SQIVND. There are 15 amino acids in the CDR3, from cysteine to phenylalanine inclusive. Only CDR3 DNA is held: 45 bases, read in frame from base 1. Trimming removed 5 bases from V and 0 bases from J, leaving 13 bases between the germline ends. The paper as a whole reports these results and caveats: In tolerant patients, donor-specific Tregs expanded more than Tregs overall, which suggests antigen-driven rather than nonspecific expansion. Biological reproducibility was not directly addressed, though technical replication error appeared minimal. Expanding Tregs with activated donor B cells appeared to identify the most biologically relevant and donor-specific TCRbeta repertoire. The study was constrained by small patient numbers, and validation of the findings is required in larger populations and under other immunosuppression protocols. For some patients the PCR primers changed over time, which made it impossible to compare the samples from those patients at the nucleotide level.

For TCRbeta CDR3 sequencing, genomic DNA was extracted from sorted cells using the QIAGEN DNeasy Blood and Tissue Kit. High-throughput TCRbeta CDR3 sequencing was carried out commercially through immunoSEQ, with PCR amplification with bias correction and internal controls included. As for how the authors treated the data: Unique productive TCRbeta sequences were defined by CDR3 nucleotide sequence when primers matched and otherwise by CDR3 amino acid sequence together with Vbeta and Jbeta genes. Sorting error was corrected by removing sequences shared between sorted populations at a frequency ratio of 2:1 or less, and the remaining shared sequences were assigned to the higher population. A sequence counted as donor-reactive if, in CFSE-low cells, the sequence had a frequency of at least 0.01% and was expanded at least 5-fold compared with unstimulated cells. Jensen-Shannon divergence, calculated on the top 100 TCRbeta sequences ranked by frequency, was used to quantify repertoire divergence. For samples with multiple sequencing runs, sorting error was corrected separately for each run before the runs were pooled. TCRdb provides this immuneACCESS table in a form limited to in-frame rearrangements. Some clones are lacking; in checked studies, under half of them reflect an unresolved V gene, and why the rest are absent is not known. That table gives V, J and clone size, and the DNA gave D and trimming. The sample table holds about 83,000 clones, of which roughly 98% were seen once. About 0.61% of the sample is taken by the ten largest.

The time point label, read with the paper, signifies: blood sample drawn before combined kidney and bone marrow transplant. Unstimulated Tregs (CD4+CD25+CD127-), CD4+ non-Tregs (CD4+CD25-), CD4 and CD8 cells were FACS-sorted from thawed PBMCs. A few combined kidney and bone marrow transplant recipients from the ITN036ST trial were included as patients, and samples were available only from these trial subjects. Healthy control blood was separated into PBMCs by Ficoll density gradient and cryopreserved, and patient PBMCs were collected both before and after transplant. Sequencing was performed on CD4+ T cells from blood, taken before the transplant. The chain is encoded by TRBV19 joined to TRBJ1-2; TRBD1 is perhaps the D gene, given 5 matching bases. The origin of this receptor is a human donor who received a combined kidney and bone marrow transplant. The CDR3 corresponds to CASSRRDGTNYGYTF. Here is the DNA: TGTGCCAGTAGTCGGCGGGACGGGACTAACTATGGCTACACCTTC.